The rows below give T cell receptor beta chains drawn from one sample of a study of CD8 T cells in Susac syndrome. Each CDR3 protein gets one entry after TCRdb re-called the immunoSEQ multiplex PCR reads with MiXCR. This sample carries some 180,000 distinct CDR3 sequences, 91% of them seen once, and the ten largest clones take 0.087%. Sequencing was performed on CD4+ T cells from PBMCs. These receptor sequences come from a human donor with Susac syndrome. Each CDR3 is given with its conserved first and last residue. Each record gives: V gene, clone size, J gene, D gene, CDR3 DNA, CDR3 protein. D genes are given only for firm matches. Clone size is stated in some rows and not others, as once, few, many or a class when expanded.

V: TRBV18; size: .; J: TRBJ2-5; D: .; DNA: TGTGCCAGCTCACCACCGGTGGGTTGGACGACCCAGTACTTC; CDR3: CASSPPVGWTTQYF
V: TRBV5-4; size: .; J: TRBJ2-3; D: .; DNA: TGTGCCACCGGGACTGGGGGAGATACGCAGTATTTT; CDR3: CATGTGGDTQYF
V: TRBV5-1; size: .; J: TRBJ2-2; D: .; DNA: TGCGCCAGCAGCTTGGGGTGGTACGCGAACACCGGGGAGCTGTTTTTT; CDR3: CASSLGWYANTGELFF
V: TRBV5-1; size: few; J: TRBJ2-5; D: .; DNA: TGCGCCAGCAGCCCAACGCCTCGGCGGGAGACCCAGTACTTC; CDR3: CASSPTPRRETQYF
V: TRBV18; size: .; J: TRBJ2-5; D: .; DNA: TGTGCCAGCTCCGACAGCTCCGAGACCCAGTACTTC; CDR3: CASSDSSETQYF
V: TRBV20-1; size: .; J: TRBJ2-2; D: .; DNA: TGCAGTGCTAGTGTCGGTAGGAGTCCCGGGGAGCTGTTTTTT; CDR3: CSASVGRSPGELFF
V: TRBV20-1; size: .; J: TRBJ2-2; D: .; DNA: TGCAGTGCTAGGATTGAGAGGACCACCGGGGAGCTGTTTTTT; CDR3: CSARIERTTGELFF
V: TRBV7-2; size: once; J: TRBJ2-5; D: .; DNA: TGTGCCAGCAGCTTAGTTGGGCCACTGGGCGAGACCCAGTACTTC; CDR3: CASSLVGPLGETQYF
V: TRBV7-6; size: .; J: TRBJ2-5; D: TRBD1; DNA: TGTGCCAGCAGCTTAGACATTCCGGGACAGGGTTTAAAGACCCAGTACTTC; CDR3: CASSLDIPGQGLKTQYF
V: TRBV9; size: .; J: TRBJ1-4; D: .; DNA: TGTGCCAGCAGCGTAGGTGGAAACACTAATGAAAAACTGTTTTTT; CDR3: CASSVGGNTNEKLFF
V: TRBV18; size: .; J: TRBJ1-4; D: .; DNA: TGTGCCAGCTCACCATTCAAGCAGACAACTAATGAAAAACTGTTTTTT; CDR3: CASSPFKQTTNEKLFF
V: TRBV5-1; size: .; J: TRBJ1-1; D: TRBD1; DNA: TGCGCCAGCAGCGGCACAGGGGGCCGGTACACTGAAGCTTTCTTT; CDR3: CASSGTGGRYTEAFF
V: TRBV2; size: .; J: TRBJ2-1; D: .; DNA: TGTGCCAGCTGTGCCTCCCCCGGGATTGTTTACAATGAGCAGTTCTTC; CDR3: CASCASPGIVYNEQFF
V: TRBV3-1; size: .; J: TRBJ1-1; D: TRBD1; DNA: TGTGCCAGCAGCCGGATCGGGACAGGGGTGAACACTGAAGCTTTCTTT; CDR3: CASSRIGTGVNTEAFF
V: TRBV5-1; size: .; J: TRBJ2-7; D: TRBD2; DNA: TGCGCCAGCAGGGCCGGGACTAGAGGCTCCTACGAGCAGTACTTC; CDR3: CASRAGTRGSYEQYF
V: TRBV6-1; size: once; J: TRBJ2-3; D: .; DNA: TGTGCCAGCAGTCTGACACTGCCGCTAGTAGCCACAGATACGCAGTATTTT; CDR3: CASSLTLPLVATDTQYF
V: TRBV4-1; size: .; J: TRBJ2-7; D: .; DNA: TGCGCCAGCAGCCCCCTGCGACTGGGGGTCGCCTACGAGCAGTACTTC; CDR3: CASSPLRLGVAYEQYF
V: TRBV7-9; size: .; J: TRBJ2-7; D: TRBD1; DNA: TGTGCCAGCAGCACACGACAGGGTATGAAGCAGTACTTC; CDR3: CASSTRQGMKQYF
V: TRBV4-2; size: once; J: TRBJ2-2; D: .; DNA: TGTGCCAGCAGCCAAGATCTAGTCGGACCCAGCACCGGGGAGCTGTTTTTT; CDR3: CASSQDLVGPSTGELFF
V: TRBV6-1; size: few; J: TRBJ2-7; D: .; DNA: TGTGCCAGCAGCCCCTTATCCTACGAGCAGTACTTC; CDR3: CASSPLSYEQYF
V: TRBV19; size: .; J: TRBJ2-1; D: TRBD1; DNA: TGTGCCAGTAGTGCCGGACAGGGGGCCCGGCAGTTCTTC; CDR3: CASSAGQGARQFF
V: TRBV20-1; size: .; J: TRBJ2-5; D: TRBD2; DNA: TGCAGTGCTAGACCCCACCAGGGAGGGCAAGAGACCCAGTACTTC; CDR3: CSARPHQGGQETQYF
V: TRBV27; size: .; J: TRBJ1-2; D: .; DNA: TGTGCCAGCAGAACTGACAGGTTCAATGGCTACACCTTC; CDR3: CASRTDRFNGYTF
V: TRBV29-1; size: .; J: TRBJ2-3; D: .; DNA: TGCAGCTTCGGGGAAGTCACAGATACGCAGTATTTT; CDR3: CSFGEVTDTQYF
V: TRBV5-1; size: once; J: TRBJ2-7; D: TRBD2; DNA: TGCGCCAGCAGCTCCGGGGGGACGTCCTACGAGCAGTACTTC; CDR3: CASSSGGTSYEQYF
V: TRBV7-2; size: once; J: TRBJ2-1; D: TRBD2; DNA: TGTGCCAGCAGCTCCCCTCCCCTAGCGGGAGGGCGTGAGCAGTTCTTC; CDR3: CASSSPPLAGGREQFF
V: TRBV7-8; size: .; J: TRBJ2-1; D: .; DNA: TGTGCCAGCAGCTTAGGGGCGGGACTGATGACCTACAATGAGCAGTTCTTC; CDR3: CASSLGAGLMTYNEQFF
V: TRBV9; size: .; J: TRBJ2-2; D: TRBD2; DNA: TGTGCCAGCAGCGTTAGCGGGGGCCTCACCGGGGAGCTGTTTTTT; CDR3: CASSVSGGLTGELFF
V: TRBV4-1; size: .; J: TRBJ1-1; D: .; DNA: TGCGCCAGCAGCGGTCCCCCGGGTATGGCTGGGGTCAAGGCCACTGAAGCTTTCTTT; CDR3: CASSGPPGMAGVKATEAFF
V: TRBV7-9; size: .; J: TRBJ2-4; D: TRBD1; DNA: TGTGCCAGCAGCTTAGGAGGGACAGTCGGAATTCAGTACTTC; CDR3: CASSLGGTVGIQYF
V: TRBV7-9; size: .; J: TRBJ2-1; D: TRBD2; DNA: TGTGCCAGCAGCTTATTTGCAGGGATAAGCGGGAGGCCCTACAATGAGCAGTTCTTC; CDR3: CASSLFAGISGRPYNEQFF
V: TRBV30; size: .; J: TRBJ2-7; D: TRBD2; DNA: TGTGCCTGGAGTGTTAGTGGGGGGGACTACGAGCAGTACTTC; CDR3: CAWSVSGGDYEQYF
V: TRBV5-1; size: .; J: TRBJ1-2; D: .; DNA: TGCGCCAGCAGCTTTGGGGTCGGTAGCTATGGCTACACCTTC; CDR3: CASSFGVGSYGYTF
V: TRBV18; size: .; J: TRBJ2-7; D: TRBD1; DNA: TGTGCCAGCTCATTTGACAGGGGGATATACGAGCAGTACTTC; CDR3: CASSFDRGIYEQYF
V: TRBV27; size: .; J: TRBJ2-3; D: TRBD2; DNA: TGTGCCAGCAGTTTTCTATCGGGGAGGGTTAGCCCAGATACGCAGTATTTT; CDR3: CASSFLSGRVSPDTQYF
V: TRBV14; size: .; J: TRBJ1-1; D: .; DNA: TGTGCCAGCAGGGGTAGGGATCCCGAGAACACTGAAGCTTTCTTT; CDR3: CASRGRDPENTEAFF
V: TRBV2; size: .; J: TRBJ2-1; D: .; DNA: TGTGCCAGCAGTGAGATTAGCGCCTCCTCCTACAATGAGCAGTTCTTC; CDR3: CASSEISASSYNEQFF
V: TRBV9; size: once; J: TRBJ1-4; D: .; DNA: TGTGCCAGCAGCCCCACGGGCTACGCCTTTAATGAAAAACTGTTTTTT; CDR3: CASSPTGYAFNEKLFF
V: TRBV20-1; size: once; J: TRBJ2-5; D: .; DNA: TGCAGTGCAGGGAGGACAGGACCCTATCCCCGGAGAACCCAGTACTTC; CDR3: CSAGRTGPYPRRTQYF
V: TRBV12-3/TRBV12-4; size: .; J: TRBJ2-7; D: TRBD1; DNA: TGTGCCAGCAGCAACCGGGACAGCTCCTACGAGCAGTACTTC; CDR3: CASSNRDSSYEQYF
V: TRBV5-1; size: .; J: TRBJ2-1; D: TRBD2; DNA: TGCGCCAGCAGCTCAGCGGGGGGAAGCTCCTACAATGAGCAGTTCTTC; CDR3: CASSSAGGSSYNEQFF
V: TRBV30; size: once; J: TRBJ1-5; D: .; DNA: TGTGCCTGGAGTGTTTTAGGAAATCAGCCCCAGCATTTT; CDR3: CAWSVLGNQPQHF
V: TRBV20-1; size: .; J: TRBJ2-3; D: TRBD2; DNA: TGCAGTGCTAGGGTACTAGCGGTCCCCCAATCCGCGAGAACAGATACGCAGTATTTT; CDR3: CSARVLAVPQSARTDTQYF
V: TRBV6-5; size: .; J: TRBJ2-7; D: TRBD2; DNA: TGTGCCAGCAGTTACTCTAGGTGGGGGGGTCGCGAGCAGTACTTC; CDR3: CASSYSRWGGREQYF
V: TRBV11-2; size: .; J: TRBJ1-5; D: TRBD1; DNA: TGTGCCAGCAGCCTAACGGGACAGGGAGGCAATCAGCCCCAGCATTTT; CDR3: CASSLTGQGGNQPQHF
V: TRBV6-5; size: .; J: TRBJ1-1; D: .; DNA: TGTGCCAGCAGTTACCGTCCAAACCCTCCAGAAAACCGCGAAGCTTTCTTT; CDR3: CASSYRPNPPENREAFF
V: TRBV5-1; size: .; J: TRBJ1-1; D: .; DNA: TGCGCCAGCAGCTTGGACGAGTTTACGGTGAACACTGAAGCTTTCTTT; CDR3: CASSLDEFTVNTEAFF
V: TRBV12-3/TRBV12-4; size: once; J: TRBJ2-1; D: TRBD1; DNA: TGTGCCAGCAGTTTCGGGGACAGGTCCTACAATGAGCAGTTCTTC; CDR3: CASSFGDRSYNEQFF
V: TRBV6-1; size: once; J: TRBJ2-4; D: TRBD1; DNA: TGTGCCAGACCTACTTCGACAGGGCGTCCGTACTTC; CDR3: CARPTSTGRPYF
V: TRBV3-1; size: .; J: TRBJ2-1; D: TRBD2; DNA: TGTGCCAGCAGCCCCCCTAGCGGGGGGAGCTCCTACAATGAGCAGTTCTTC; CDR3: CASSPPSGGSSYNEQFF
V: TRBV3-1; size: .; J: TRBJ1-1; D: .; DNA: TGTGCCAGCAGTCGACAGAGCATGAACACTGAAGCTTTCTTT; CDR3: CASSRQSMNTEAFF
V: TRBV6-2/TRBV6-3; size: few; J: TRBJ2-4; D: .; DNA: TGTGCCAGCAGTTACTCAGGTACTAGGAACATTCAGTACTTC; CDR3: CASSYSGTRNIQYF
V: TRBV6-1; size: .; J: TRBJ1-6; D: .; DNA: TGTGCCAGTTTGCAGCGAAAGGATTCACCCCTCCACTTT; CDR3: CASLQRKDSPLHF
V: TRBV12-3/TRBV12-4; size: .; J: TRBJ1-5; D: .; DNA: TGTGCCAGCAGTCCGGACAGCGTCAATCAGCCCCAGCATTTT; CDR3: CASSPDSVNQPQHF
V: TRBV5-4; size: few; J: TRBJ2-1; D: .; DNA: TGTGCCAGCAGCTTTCAGGGTACCTACAATGAGCAGTTCTTC; CDR3: CASSFQGTYNEQFF
V: TRBV12-3/TRBV12-4; size: .; J: TRBJ1-1; D: .; DNA: TGTGCCAGCAGTTTAGCGGCGCCTGAAGCTTTCTTT; CDR3: CASSLAAPEAFF
V: TRBV7-9; size: .; J: TRBJ1-1; D: TRBD1; DNA: TGTGCCAGCAGCTTCCGGGACAGGGGTTCTGAAGCTTTCTTT; CDR3: CASSFRDRGSEAFF
V: TRBV11-2; size: once; J: TRBJ1-4; D: .; DNA: TGTGCCAGCAGCTTGGGGGCGGTCGAAAAACTGTTTTTT; CDR3: CASSLGAVEKLFF